The 13 T cell receptor beta chains listed next were all sequenced from one sample in a study of CD8 T cells in ankylosing spondylitis. TCRdb fed the 5' RACE reads into MiXCR, producing one record per CDR3 protein. This table holds more than 150,000 distinct CDR3 sequences, 15% to 20% found once. What was sequenced was blood, either unsorted or a sorted T cell fraction (not recorded which). These receptors were taken from a male donor aged 10-30 years with ankylosing spondylitis or in good health (not recorded which).

The gene calls are TRBV20-1 and TRBJ1-1; D remains ambiguous. The length of the CDR3 is 14 residues. Germline V gene sequence: CDR1 DFQATT, CDR2 SNEGSKA (reference sequence). The CDR3 nucleotides are TGCAGCACGCCCCGACCAGGCGTATTCACTGAAGCTTTCTTT. Its protein is CSTPRPGVFTEAFF.

The CDR3 DNA reads as TGTGCCAGCAGCTTAGCCGGACAGAACGAGCAGTACTTC. As protein: CASSLAGQNEQYF. The chain employs TRBV7-8 and TRBJ2-7, with D possibly matching TRBD1 (6 bases). Looked up from germline, CDR1 is SGHVS and CDR2 is FQNEAQ. Trimming took 0 bases from V and 5 from J, leaving 8 bases between them. The CDR3 contains 13 residues.

This clonotype was observed at least ten times. The chain links TRBV20-1 to TRBJ2-7; D unresolved. CDR1 and CDR2 (germline): DFQATT, SNEGSKA (reference sequence). V shed 6 bases and J shed 3 bases, with 18 bases lying between them. CDR3 length: 14 amino acids. This chain's CDR3 is CSALDRAAHYEQYF. CDR3 nucleotide sequence: TGCAGTGCCCTGGACCGGGCGGCCCACTACGAGCAGTACTTC.

Many counts were recorded for this clonotype. The V gene is TRBV29-1, the J gene TRBJ2-1, with a tentative D call TRBD2 (6 bases). V lost 4 bases and J lost 7, with 23 bases in between. This CDR3 is built from 16 residues. Germline V gene lookup returns CDR1 SQVTM and CDR2 ANQGSEA. This CDR3 is CSVVDSVGGLYNEQFF. The CDR3 DNA reads TGCAGCGTTGTTGATTCGGTGGGGGGACTCTATAATGAGCAGTTCTTC.

The J gene is TRBJ2-5, the V gene TRBV7-9; 10 bases line up with TRBD2. CDR3 size: 15 residues. V lost 1 base, J lost 6 bases, and 5 bases stayed unmatched. Germline CDR1 is SEHNR and CDR2 is FQNEAQ (reference sequence). Here the CDR3 reads CASSLVASGSQTQYF. The CDR3 coding sequence is TGTGCCAGCAGCTTAGTGGCTAGCGGGAGCCAGACCCAGTACTTC.

The sample holds many counts of this clonotype. The chain is built from TRBV20-1 and TRBJ2-1; 14 nucleotides align to TRBD2. Germline loops: CDR1 DFQATT, CDR2 SNEGSKA (reference sequence). The trim removed 5 bases at V and 4 bases at J, leaving 13 bases unmatched. The CDR3 is made up of 18 amino acids. CDR3 loop: CSALGTSGSMFRYNEQFF. In DNA, the CDR3 is TGCAGTGCTCTGGGGACTAGCGGGAGTATGTTTAGGTACAATGAGCAGTTCTTC.

This clonotype was seen at least ten times. The CDR3 sequence: CASAEVSIGEQFF. The DNA for the CDR3 is TGTGCCAGCGCGGAAGTCAGTATCGGTGAGCAGTTCTTC. The V gene is TRBV7-2, the J gene TRBJ2-1; D ambiguous. Germline CDR1 reads SGHTA; CDR2 reads FQGNSA. The CDR3 is 13 amino acids. V shed 8 bases and J shed 9 bases, with 17 bases lying between them.

The chain employs TRBV29-1 and TRBJ2-4, with 8 bases matching TRBD1. Germline lookup yields CDR1 SQVTM and CDR2 ANQGSEA. This CDR3 is built from 14 residues. V shed 4 bases, J shed 8 bases, and the junction held 10 bases outside the gene matches. In DNA form, the CDR3 reads TGCAGCGTTGCGTCGGTGACAGGGGTGGACATTCAGTACTTC. This encodes CSVASVTGVDIQYF.

In the case of this clonotype: A clone one base away is much larger, so this may be a read error. This chain uses TRBV7-2 with TRBJ2-3; TRBD2 agrees at 8 bases. This CDR3 comprises 15 residues. CDR1 SGHTA and CDR2 FQGNSA come from the germline V gene. Written as DNA, the CDR3 is TGTGCCTGCAGCTTGGGGATAGCGGGATGGGATACGCAGTATTTT. It is translated as CACSLGIAGWDTQYF.

This clonotype was detected many times. The V gene is TRBV6-5, the J gene TRBJ2-2, with TRBD1 identical over 8 bases. Germline CDR1 reads MNHEY; CDR2 reads SVGAGI. CDR3 length: 14 residues. The trim removed 8 bases at V and 1 base at J, leaving 3 bases unmatched. The CDR3 DNA sequence: TGTGCCAGCCTCGGACAGGGGAACACCGGGGAGCTGTTTTTT. This translates into CASLGQGNTGELFF.

The chain carries TRBV2 and TRBJ2-7, with a tentative D call TRBD2 (6 bases). The V end lost 5 bases, the J end lost 7 bases, and 18 bases lay between the germline ends. This CDR3 region has 14 residues. Germline V CDR1 and CDR2: SNHLY, FYNNEI. CDR3 amino acids: CASSSETSLYEQYV. CDR3 bases: TGTGCCAGCAGTTCGGAGACTAGTCTTTATGAGCAGTACGTC.

This clonotype was seen ten or more times. The chain couples TRBV12-3 or TRBV12-4 to TRBJ1-5, with a possible D match to TRBD1 (6 bases). The CDR3 length is 13 residues. Trimming left V 5 bases short and J 6 bases short, with 11 bases between. The CDR3 DNA sequence: TGTGCCAGCAGTCTACAGGGAATTCAGCCCCAGCATTTT. It encodes CASSLQGIQPQHF.

In its sample, this clonotype was seen many times. The V and J genes are TRBV5-8 and TRBJ1-3; no clear D. The length of the CDR3 is 14 residues. Deletions cut 4 bases from V and 0 bases from J, with 8 bases between. Germline CDR1 SGHTS, CDR2 YDEGEE. The CDR3 coding sequence is TGTGCCAGCAGCCTGGGTCTCTCTGGAAACACCATATATTTT. Translated, it gives CASSLGLSGNTIYF.